This TCR beta chain was identified in a study of blood T cell repertoires in COVID-19 (dated by TCRdb to 2020 to 2021). Describing the broader study: The collaborator samples originated in the United States, Italy and Spain and spanned the acute and convalescent phases of COVID-19. The material from the prospective study consisted of cDNA or gDNA derived from T cells, B-cell-depleted T cells, or PBMCs. The dataset comprised deeply sampled blood TCRbeta repertoires from subjects exposed to, actively infected with, or recovered from COVID-19. A freely available public database, intended as a resource for researchers studying the immune response to SARS-CoV-2, is where the repertoires were released. Samples were obtained from the ongoing ImmuneRACE study (first 160 participants) and from about 1,300 subjects provided by 6 global collaborators. Nearly every sample came with metadata listing a de-identified subject ID, COVID-19 status, age in years and sex. Where available, HLA class I and class II types were taken from metadata supplied by the sample provider and were not determined by assay-based typing.

In the prospective study, participants were roughly 18 to 100 years old, resided in about two dozen geographic areas of the United States, and were enrolled through a virtual design. In the prospective study, participants were assigned to cohorts based on the clinical history participants reported in a screening survey and a study questionnaire. In the prospective study, mobile phlebotomists collected whole blood, serum and a nasopharyngeal or oropharyngeal swab from each participant. Over a roughly 2-month period, participants in the prospective study had the option of providing additional blood draws and questionnaires. Blood samples from the prospective study were shipped frozen or at room temperature prior to DNA extraction. General findings and caveats noted by the study authors: Clinical and demographic metadata were provided uncurated, with the amount varying by source and participant.

From the germline V gene, CDR1 is SGDLS and CDR2 is YYNGEE. There are 12 amino acids in the CDR3, from cysteine to phenylalanine inclusive. Left in the record is the CDR3 DNA by itself, 36 bases read in frame from the first base. Trimming at the junction amounts to 3 bases on V and 8 bases on J, and the germline ends lie 9 bases apart. The immunoSEQ Assay, a bias-controlled multiplex PCR, was used to amplify TCRbeta CDR3 regions from genomic DNA. As for how the authors treated the data: Within the assay, amplification of reference gene primers was used to estimate how many nucleated cells each sample contained. To quantify the absolute abundance of each unique TCRbeta CDR3 rearrangement, sequence reads were collapsed and filtered. For each sample, productive Simpson clonality was calculated by taking the square root of Simpson's diversity index across productive rearrangements. In its TCRdb copy, this immuneACCESS table keeps in-frame sequences only and misses some clones. Where compared with another copy, unresolved V genes explain less than half of these, and the others have no known cause. For V, J and clone size, that table is used; D and trimming come from the DNA. The sample yields fewer than 250,000 clones; around 90% were counted once. The ten largest account for 2% to 3% of the sample.

In regard to this clone: The antigen this receptor binds is unknown. Qualities for individual bases were not recorded, and no much larger clone is one base off.

Sequenced: PBMCs or T cells enriched from blood (not recorded which). The chain uses TRBV9 and TRBJ2-1; the D gene identity is not certain. The source of this sequence is a woman in her twenties or thirties with acute COVID-19. The CDR3 protein: CASSATWHEQFF. The nucleotide sequence reads TGTGCCAGCAGCGCCACGTGGCATGAGCAGTTCTTC.